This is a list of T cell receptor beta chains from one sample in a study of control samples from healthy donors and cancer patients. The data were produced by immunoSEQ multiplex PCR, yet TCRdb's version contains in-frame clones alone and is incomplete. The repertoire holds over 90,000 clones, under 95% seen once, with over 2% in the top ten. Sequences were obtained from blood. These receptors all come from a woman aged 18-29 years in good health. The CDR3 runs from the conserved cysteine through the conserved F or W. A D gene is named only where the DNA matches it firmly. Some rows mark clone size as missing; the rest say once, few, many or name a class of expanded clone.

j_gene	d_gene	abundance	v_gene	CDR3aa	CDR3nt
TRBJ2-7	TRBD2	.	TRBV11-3	CASSLASGKDEQYF	TGTGCCAGCAGCTTGGCTAGCGGGAAGGACGAGCAGTACTTC
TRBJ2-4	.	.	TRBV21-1	CASSNPKAGGPVFKNIQYF	TGTGCCAGCAGCAACCCCAAAGCGGGAGGGCCTGTCTTCAAAAACATTCAGTACTTC
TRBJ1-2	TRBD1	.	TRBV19	CASSMGQGNYGYTF	TGTGCCAGTAGTATGGGACAGGGTAACTATGGCTACACCTTC
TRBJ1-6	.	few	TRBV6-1	CASSERGAYNSPLHF	TGTGCCAGCAGTGAAAGAGGGGCCTATAATTCACCCCTCCACTTT
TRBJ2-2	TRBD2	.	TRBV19	CASSMRGLAFNTGELFF	TGTGCCAGTTCCATGCGGGGACTAGCGTTTAACACCGGGGAGCTGTTTTTT
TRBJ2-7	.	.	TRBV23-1	CASSPIGEVRYEQYF	TGCGCCAGCAGCCCAATCGGGGAGGTTCGATACGAGCAGTACTTC
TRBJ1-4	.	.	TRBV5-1	CASSLAGQDNEKLFF	TGCGCCAGCAGCTTGGCGGGGCAGGATAATGAAAAACTGTTTTTT
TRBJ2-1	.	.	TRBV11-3	CASSLEGDEQFF	TGTGCCAGCAGCTTAGAAGGGGATGAGCAGTTCTTC
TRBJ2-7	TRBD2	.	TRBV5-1	CASSLGTSGALLYLEQYF	TGCGCCAGCAGCCTAGGGACTAGCGGGGCTCTACTGTACCTCGAGCAGTACTTC
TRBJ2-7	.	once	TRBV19	CASSIVGNEQYF	TGTGCCAGTAGTATAGTGGGGAACGAGCAGTACTTC
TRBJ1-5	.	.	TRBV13	CASSRSRAPNQPQHF	TGTGCCAGCAGTAGGAGCAGGGCGCCGAATCAGCCCCAGCATTTT
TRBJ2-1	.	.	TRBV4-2	CASSQEGDIDEQFF	TGTGCCAGCAGCCAAGAGGGTGATATTGATGAGCAGTTCTTC
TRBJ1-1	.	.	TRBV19	CASSFSGMNTEAFF	TGTGCCAGTAGTTTTTCGGGCATGAACACTGAAGCTTTCTTT
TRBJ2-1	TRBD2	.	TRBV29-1	CSVLSGISYDEQFF	TGCAGCGTCCTTAGCGGGATCTCCTACGATGAGCAGTTCTTC
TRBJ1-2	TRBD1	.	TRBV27	CASSSQGEGGYTF	TGTGCCAGCAGTTCCCAGGGGGAAGGCGGCTACACCTTC
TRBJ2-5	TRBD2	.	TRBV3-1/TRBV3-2	CASSPPGGRGETQYF	TGTGCCAGCAGCCCCCCGGGAGGGCGAGGGGAGACCCAGTACTTC
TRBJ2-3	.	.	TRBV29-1	CSVNGGNTDTQYF	TGCAGCGTGAATGGGGGAAACACAGATACGCAGTATTTT
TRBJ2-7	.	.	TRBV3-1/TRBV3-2	CASSQDGLSYEQYF	TGTGCCAGCAGCCAGGACGGACTCTCCTACGAGCAGTACTTC